This T cell receptor beta chain is drawn from a study of cytomegalovirus exposure and HLA in healthy donors. As for the study in general: Earlier, 150 million to 200 million T cells were analyzed, and fewer than 120 million unique TCR beta sequences were found among them.

The CDR3 contains 15 residues. Germline CDR1 reads LGHNA; CDR2 reads YNFKEQ. V was shortened by 1 base and J by 7 bases, with 11 bases between the two germline ends. 60 Vbeta and 13 Jbeta primers were used in PCR. TCRdb keeps only in-frame clones here, not all; method: immunoSEQ multiplex PCR. The sample holds around 130,000 clones, roughly four fifths seen once. The chain combines TRBV4-2 with TRBJ1-6; D unclear. The sequencing input was PBMCs. The TCR sequence derives from a male donor in good health and CMV-seropositive. CDR3 residues: CASSQGQVSNSPLHF. The CDR3, as DNA: TGTGCCAGCAGCCAAGGGCAGGTTTCGAATTCACCCCTCCACTTT.